Listed below are T cell receptor beta chains from one sample, sequenced in a study of lymphopenia after photon versus proton radiotherapy. Assay: immunoSEQ multiplex PCR; the TCRdb copy retains only in-frame clones and omits some. The data contain over 55,000 clones, 80% to 90% of them singletons. Sequenced material: peripheral blood, taken from a patient treated with proton-based radiotherapy. The receptors derive from a man older than 75 with esophageal cancer. Both conserved end residues are part of each CDR3. D genes are given only for firm matches. Not every row has a clone size; where given, it reads once, few, many or a size class.

j_gene | d_gene | v_gene | abundance | CDR3nt | CDR3aa
TRBJ2-3 | - | TRBV10-1 | - | TGCGCCAACTTGGCCCTAGGACACTCAAGCACAGATACGCAGTATTTT | CANLALGHSSTDTQYF
TRBJ1-1 | - | TRBV5-6 | - | TGTGCCAGCAGCCCGACAGATTATGAGGGGATCACTGAAGCTTTCTTT | CASSPTDYEGITEAFF
TRBJ2-3 | - | TRBV9 | - | TGTGCCAGCAGCGTAGTTGGTTCTGGAACAGATACGCAGTATTTT | CASSVVGSGTDTQYF
TRBJ1-3 | - | TRBV5-1 | - | TGCGCCAGCAGCTCCTCTTTGGCGGATGGAAACACCATATATTTT | CASSSSLADGNTIYF
TRBJ2-6 | - | TRBV5-8 | - | TGTGCCAGCAGCTTGGTTGCAGGGTTAAGTCTCTCTGGGGCCAACGTCCTGACTTTC | CASSLVAGLSLSGANVLTF
TRBJ1-4 | - | TRBV7-9 | - | TGTGCCAGCAGCTTACAGGGAGGGGCTAATGAAAAACTGTTTTTT | CASSLQGGANEKLFF
TRBJ2-3 | TRBD1 | TRBV5-4 | - | TGTGCCAGCAGCCTCGACAGGGGTATCCGAGATACGCAGTATTTT | CASSLDRGIRDTQYF
TRBJ2-1 | - | TRBV7-9 | - | TGTGCCAGCAGCTTCCGGGGGAGCTCCTACAATGAGCAGTTCTTC | CASSFRGSSYNEQFF
TRBJ2-3 | - | TRBV9 | - | TGTGCCAGCAGCGCCTCCGGGACCACGCAGTATTTT | CASSASGTTQYF
TRBJ1-4 | - | TRBV18 | - | TGTGCCAGCTCGCGAAGGACAGCAACTAATGAAAAACTGTTTTTT | CASSRRTATNEKLFF
TRBJ1-2 | TRBD1 | TRBV30 | - | TGTGCCTGGAGTGTAAGGGGGGACAGACATGGCTACACCTTC | CAWSVRGDRHGYTF
TRBJ1-5 | - | TRBV27 | once | TGTGCCAGCAGTTTCGGAAGAGGTAATCAGCCCCAGCATTTT | CASSFGRGNQPQHF
TRBJ2-1 | - | TRBV7-6 | - | TGTGCCAGCAGCTTAGCAAGAGCAAATGAGCAGTTCTTC | CASSLARANEQFF
TRBJ1-1 | - | TRBV5-1 | - | TGCGCCAGCAGCTTGATGGTGGGGGGACGCACTGAAGCTTTCTTT | CASSLMVGGRTEAFF
TRBJ2-7 | - | TRBV27 | - | TGTGCCAGCAGTTTCCGGGAGTCCTACGAGCAGTACTTC | CASSFRESYEQYF
TRBJ2-2 | - | TRBV2 | - | TGTGCCAGCAGTGTGAACCGGTACACCGGGGAGCTGTTTTTT | CASSVNRYTGELFF